A single sample gave rise to the 5 T cell receptor beta chains below, sequenced in a study of PD-L1 blockade in urothelial cancer. Time point meaning: peripheral blood 6 weeks after treatment start. Generated by immunoSEQ multiplex PCR, the TCRdb table keeps only in-frame clones and is missing some. Altogether around 93,000 clones are present, approximately 87% being singletons, with the ten largest covering around 8.1%. The input for sequencing was PBMCs, taken around atezolizumab (anti-PD-L1) treatment. These receptor sequences come from a man between 65 and 85 years old with urothelial cancer.

This clone showed up just once. This chain links TRBV10-3 with TRBJ2-7; D remains ambiguous. Looked up from germline, CDR1 is ENHRY and CDR2 is SYGVKD. The CDR3 runs 15 residues. The ends were cut back, 2 bases at V and 3 bases at J, with 14 bases in the middle. The DNA of the CDR3 is TGTGCCATCAGTGAGGGTGGAGAAGCCCGCTACGAGCAGTACTTC. This sequence encodes CAISEGGEARYEQYF.

The chain recombines TRBV5-6 with TRBJ2-7; D is ambiguous. Germline V gene sequence: CDR1 SGHDT, CDR2 YYEEEE. The ends were cut back, 4 bases at V and 0 bases at J, with 11 bases in the middle. This CDR3 contains 14 residues. In DNA form, the CDR3 reads TGTGCCAGCAGCCCGGGTTTCCGCTCCTACGAGCAGTACTTC. This gives the protein CASSPGFRSYEQYF.

The chain combines TRBV7-9 with TRBJ2-1; TRBD2 agrees at 14 bases. This CDR3 is built from 18 residues. Germline CDR1 is SEHNR and CDR2 is FQNEAQ (reference sequence). Trimming took 2 bases from V and 9 from J; bases not matched to a gene: 12. CDR3 protein: CASSLPPRLAGGRAEQFF. In DNA, the CDR3 is TGTGCCAGCAGCTTACCACCTCGACTAGCGGGAGGGCGGGCTGAGCAGTTCTTC. The variable domain in full, with the rest retrieved from reference TRBV7-9 and TRBJ2-1, is DTGVSQNPRHKITKRGQNVTFRCDPISEHNRLYWYRQTLGQGPEFLTYFQNEAQLEKSRLLSDRFSAERPKGSFSTLEIQRTEQGDSAMYLCASSLPPRLAGGRAEQFFGPGTRLTVL.

The gene calls are TRBV4-1 and TRBJ1-5, with 8 bases matching TRBD1. CDR3 length: 17 amino acids. Per germline, CDR1 MGHRA and CDR2 YSYEKL. After removal of 2 bases from V and 4 bases from J, the junction contained 10 bases not matched to a gene. This CDR3 is CASSQLFPGTGNQPQHF. The CDR3 bases are TGCGCCAGCAGCCAACTTTTCCCCGGGACAGGTAATCAGCCCCAGCATTTT.

The chain combines TRBV29-1 with TRBJ2-1, with 8 positions matching TRBD1. Germline V lookup: CDR1 SQVTM, CDR2 ANQGSEA. The CDR3 is 13 amino acids. Unmatched junction bases numbered 5, after V lost 4 bases and J lost 6 bases. CDR3 amino acids: CSVGQGASNEQFF. The CDR3 DNA reads TGCAGCGTTGGTCAGGGGGCAAGCAATGAGCAGTTCTTC.